A selection of T cell receptor beta chains follows, all from one sample in a study of cytomegalovirus exposure and HLA in healthy donors. Clones were read by immunoSEQ multiplex PCR, and TCRdb kept only the in-frame ones, dropping some. The data show over 200,000 clones, approximately 78% seen once. Sequencing was performed on PBMCs. All receptors derive from a male donor in good health and CMV-seronegative. CDR3s include the opening cysteine and the closing phenylalanine or tryptophan. A D gene is named only where the DNA matches it firmly. The listing skips clone size in some rows; elsewhere it reads once, few, many or a size class.

clone_size	v_call	d_call	j_call	cdr3_aa	cdr3_nt
-	TRBV28	TRBD2	TRBJ2-3	CASSGPGLAGDTQYF	TGTGCCAGCAGCGGGCCGGGACTAGCAGGAGATACGCAGTATTTT
-	TRBV9	TRBD1	TRBJ1-2	CASSLDRVGYGYTF	TGTGCCAGCAGCCTCGACAGGGTTGGCTATGGCTACACCTTC
few	TRBV27	-	TRBJ1-5	CASSLRGWERSNQPQHF	TGTGCCAGCAGTTTGAGAGGTTGGGAGAGGAGCAATCAGCCCCAGCATTTT
-	TRBV28	TRBD1	TRBJ1-6	CASGLRQGNSPLHF	TGTGCCAGCGGTTTGAGACAGGGTAATTCACCCCTCCACTTT
-	TRBV4-2	TRBD2	TRBJ2-7	CASSAEKGTSGLLHEQYF	TGTGCCAGCAGCGCCGAGAAGGGGACTAGCGGGCTCCTCCACGAGCAGTACTTC
-	TRBV2	TRBD1	TRBJ2-7	CASRRGQGALRAYEQYF	TGTGCCAGCAGACGGGGACAGGGGGCGTTGAGGGCCTACGAGCAGTACTTC
-	TRBV23-1	TRBD1	TRBJ1-1	CASSPPWTGCGAFF	TGCGCCAGCAGTCCCCCCTGGACAGGCTGTGGAGCTTTCTTT
-	TRBV19	-	TRBJ2-3	CASSSRVREIDTQYF	TGTGCCAGTAGTTCACGAGTGCGGGAAATAGATACGCAGTATTTT
-	TRBV18	-	TRBJ2-1	CASSAVFNEQFF	TGTGCCAGCTCCGCAGTTTTCAATGAGCAGTTCTTC
-	TRBV2	-	TRBJ1-5	CASSEGGGFNQPQHF	TGTGCCAGCAGTGAAGGGGGGGGGTTCAATCAGCCCCAGCATTTT
-	TRBV16	-	TRBJ2-1	CASSHRERGEQFF	TGTGCCAGCAGCCACCGGGAGCGAGGTGAGCAGTTCTTC
-	TRBV7-9	TRBD1	TRBJ2-5	CASSPRQGRETQYF	TGTGCCAGCAGCCCACGACAGGGAAGAGAGACCCAGTACTTC
-	TRBV30	TRBD2	TRBJ2-1	CAWSLAASYNEQFF	TGTGCCTGGAGCCTAGCGGCCTCCTACAATGAGCAGTTCTTC
-	TRBV5-1	-	TRBJ1-4	CASSSRDDGVLGEKLFF	TGCGCCAGCAGCTCAAGAGATGACGGGGTTTTGGGTGAAAAACTGTTTTTT
-	TRBV28	TRBD2	TRBJ2-7	CASSLSGRTSYEQYF	TGTGCCAGCAGTCTTAGCGGGAGGACATCCTACGAGCAGTACTTC
-	TRBV5-1	TRBD1	TRBJ1-3	CASSSGLRGDGNTIYF	TGCGCCAGCAGCTCGGGACTCAGGGGGGATGGAAACACCATATATTTT
-	TRBV4-2	-	TRBJ2-3	CASSQDPAERVPDTQYF	TGTGCCAGCAGCCAAGACCCAGCGGAGAGGGTCCCAGATACGCAGTATTTT
-	TRBV10-1	TRBD2	TRBJ2-5	CASSESKGLDKETQYF	TGCGCCAGCAGTGAGTCTAAGGGACTAGACAAAGAGACCCAGTACTTC
-	TRBV29-1	-	TRBJ2-1	CSVAHGGYNEQFF	TGCAGCGTTGCACACGGAGGCTACAATGAGCAGTTCTTC
-	TRBV28	TRBD1	TRBJ1-2	CASSFRHRGGYTF	TGTGCCAGCAGTTTCCGACACAGGGGTGGCTACACCTTC
-	TRBV25-1	-	TRBJ2-5	CASSEFRTQETQYF	TGTGCCAGCAGTGAATTCAGAACCCAAGAGACCCAGTACTTC
-	TRBV7-2	TRBD2	TRBJ2-3	CASSSRLAGVADTQYF	TGTGCCAGCAGCTCCAGACTAGCGGGAGTGGCAGATACGCAGTATTTT
-	TRBV9	-	TRBJ2-7	CASSVEGKPPYEQYF	TGTGCCAGCAGCGTGGAGGGCAAACCCCCCTACGAGCAGTACTTC
-	TRBV21-1	-	TRBJ1-1	CASSVAGGANTEAFF	-
-	TRBV7-9	-	TRBJ2-1	CASSLPSPHNEQFF	TGTGCCAGCAGCTTGCCTAGCCCCCACAATGAGCAGTTCTTC
-	TRBV5-1	TRBD2	TRBJ2-7	CASSPGTSEISYEQYF	TGCGCCAGCAGCCCCGGGACTAGCGAGATCTCCTACGAGCAGTACTTC
few	TRBV18	-	TRBJ2-5	CASSQLEGQETQYF	TGTGCCAGCTCACAACTTGAGGGACAAGAGACCCAGTACTTC
-	TRBV7-3	-	TRBJ1-5	CASSSPPVCQPQHF	TGTGCCAGCAGCTCGCCCCCGGTATGTCAGCCCCAGCATTTT
-	TRBV9	-	TRBJ2-7	CASSVGHRSSYEQYF	TGTGCCAGCAGCGTCGGCCACAGGTCTTCCTACGAGCAGTACTTC
few	TRBV28	-	TRBJ2-7	CASRGGTGDGGEQYF	TGTGCCAGCAGGGGGGGGACAGGCGATGGAGGCGAGCAGTACTTC
-	TRBV28	-	TRBJ1-4	CASTLGGVNEKLFF	TGTGCCAGCACCCTAGGGGGTGTTAATGAAAAACTGTTTTTT
few	TRBV6-1	-	TRBJ1-5	CASSEIRGGNQPQHF	TGTGCCAGCAGTGAAATCAGGGGAGGGAATCAGCCCCAGCATTTT
-	TRBV29-1	-	TRBJ2-5	CSGGGSGRGREETQYF	TGCAGCGGGGGGGGTTCGGGCAGGGGGCGCGAGGAGACCCAGTACTTC
-	TRBV6-6	-	TRBJ2-7	CASSYSGTPSSYEQYF	TGTGCCAGCAGTTACTCCGGGACACCTTCCTCCTACGAGCAGTACTTC
-	TRBV11-2	-	TRBJ2-7	CASSDQGKGLEQYF	TGTGCCAGCTCGGACCAGGGGAAAGGTCTCGAGCAGTACTTC
-	TRBV15	TRBD2	TRBJ2-5	CATRRGVLAGAQETQYF	TGTGCCACCAGGCGTGGCGTCCTAGCGGGGGCCCAAGAGACCCAGTACTTC
-	TRBV2	-	TRBJ2-6	CASGRRHSGANVLTF	TGTGCCAGCGGGAGGAGGCACTCTGGGGCCAACGTCCTGACTTTC
-	TRBV9	-	TRBJ2-2	CASSVAADINTGELFF	TGTGCCAGCAGCGTAGCCGCAGATATAAACACCGGGGAGCTGTTTTTT
-	TRBV9	TRBD2	TRBJ2-7	CASSEGGSSYEQYF	TGTGCCAGCAGCGAAGGCGGGAGTAGCTACGAGCAGTACTTC
-	TRBV28	TRBD1	TRBJ2-5	CASSFWTGEKETQYF	TGTGCCAGCAGTTTCTGGACAGGGGAGAAAGAGACCCAGTACTTC
-	TRBV13	-	TRBJ2-7	CASSLRDSYEQYF	TGTGCCAGCAGCTTAAGGGACTCCTACGAGCAGTACTTC
once	TRBV5-8	TRBD1	TRBJ1-6	CASSLGTASSYNSPLHF	TGTGCCAGCAGCTTAGGGACAGCGAGCTCCTATAATTCACCCCTCCACTTT